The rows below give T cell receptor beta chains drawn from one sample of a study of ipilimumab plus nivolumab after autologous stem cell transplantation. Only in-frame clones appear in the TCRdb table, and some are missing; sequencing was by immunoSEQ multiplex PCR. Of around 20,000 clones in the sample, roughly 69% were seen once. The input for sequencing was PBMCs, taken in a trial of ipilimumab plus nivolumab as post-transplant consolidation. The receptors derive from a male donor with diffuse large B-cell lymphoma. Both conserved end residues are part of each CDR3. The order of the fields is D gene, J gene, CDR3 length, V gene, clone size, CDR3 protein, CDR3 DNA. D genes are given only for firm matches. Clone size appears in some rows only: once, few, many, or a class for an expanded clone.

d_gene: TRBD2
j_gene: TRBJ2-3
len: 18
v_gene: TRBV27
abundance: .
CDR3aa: CASSPPGTSGGVTDTQYF
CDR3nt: TGTGCCAGCAGTCCGCCAGGGACTAGCGGGGGAGTCACAGATACGCAGTATTTT

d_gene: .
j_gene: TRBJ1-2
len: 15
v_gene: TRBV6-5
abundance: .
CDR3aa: CASRRYRVSNYGYTF
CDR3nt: TGTGCCAGCAGGCGGTACAGGGTGTCTAACTATGGCTACACCTTC

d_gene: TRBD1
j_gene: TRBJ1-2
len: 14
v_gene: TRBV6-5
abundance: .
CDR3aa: CASSFDRESYGYTF
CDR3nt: TGTGCCAGCAGCTTCGACAGGGAATCATATGGCTACACCTTC

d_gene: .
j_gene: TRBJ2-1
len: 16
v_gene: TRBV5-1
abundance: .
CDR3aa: CASTPGPGGEYNEQFF
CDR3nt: TGCGCCAGCACGCCAGGCCCGGGGGGCGAGTACAATGAGCAGTTCTTC

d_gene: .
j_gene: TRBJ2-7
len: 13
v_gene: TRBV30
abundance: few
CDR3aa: CACQGQGWDEQYF
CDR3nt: TGTGCCTGTCAGGGGCAGGGGTGGGACGAGCAGTACTTC

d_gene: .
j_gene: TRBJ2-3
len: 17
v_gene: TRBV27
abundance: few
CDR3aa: CASSLSASYFSSDTQYF
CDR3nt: TGTGCCAGCAGTTTATCGGCTAGCTACTTTTCATCGGATACGCAGTATTTT

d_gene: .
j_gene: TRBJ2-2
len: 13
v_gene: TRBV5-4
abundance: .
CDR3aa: CASSLGPTGELFF
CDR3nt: TGTGCCAGCAGCTTAGGGCCTACCGGGGAGCTGTTTTTT

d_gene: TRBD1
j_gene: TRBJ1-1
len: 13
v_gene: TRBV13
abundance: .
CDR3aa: CAIVQGRYTEAFF
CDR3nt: TGTGCCATCGTACAGGGGCGGTACACTGAAGCTTTCTTT

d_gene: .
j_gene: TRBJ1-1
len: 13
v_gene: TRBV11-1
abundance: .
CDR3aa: CASSLAAYTEAFF
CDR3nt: TGTGCCAGCAGCTTAGCGGCCTACACTGAAGCTTTCTTT

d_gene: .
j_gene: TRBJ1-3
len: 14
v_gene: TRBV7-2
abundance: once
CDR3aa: CATPVGGGGNTIYF
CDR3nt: TGTGCCACCCCCGTGGGGGGCGGTGGAAACACCATATATTTT

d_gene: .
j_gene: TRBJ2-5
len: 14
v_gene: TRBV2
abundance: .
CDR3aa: CAKGRGGQKETQYF
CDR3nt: TGTGCCAAGGGAAGAGGGGGGCAGAAAGAGACCCAGTACTTC

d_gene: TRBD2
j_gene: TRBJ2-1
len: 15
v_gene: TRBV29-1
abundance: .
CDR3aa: CSVDGGGGAYNEQFF
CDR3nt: TGCAGCGTTGATGGTGGCGGGGGGGCCTACAATGAGCAGTTCTTC

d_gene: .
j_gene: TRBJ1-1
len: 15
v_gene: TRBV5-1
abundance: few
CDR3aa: CASSLQGMGDTEAFF
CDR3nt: TGCGCCAGCAGCTTGCAGGGGATGGGGGACACTGAAGCTTTCTTT

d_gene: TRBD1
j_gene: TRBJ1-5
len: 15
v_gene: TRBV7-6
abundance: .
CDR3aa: CASSMGQGINQPQHF
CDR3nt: TGTGCCAGCAGCATGGGACAGGGCATTAATCAGCCCCAGCATTTT

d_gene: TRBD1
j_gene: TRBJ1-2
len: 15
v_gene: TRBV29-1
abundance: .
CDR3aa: CSVEANRGTNYGYTF
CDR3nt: TGCAGCGTTGAAGCCAACAGGGGAACCAACTATGGCTACACCTTC

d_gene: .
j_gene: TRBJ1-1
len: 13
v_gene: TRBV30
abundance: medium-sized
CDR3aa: CAWTQGLHTEAFF
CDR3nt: TGTGCCTGGACGCAGGGGCTTCACACTGAAGCTTTCTTT

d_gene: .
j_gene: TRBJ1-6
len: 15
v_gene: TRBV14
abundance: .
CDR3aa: CASSQAGTNNSPLHF
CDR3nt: TGTGCCAGCAGCCAAGCGGGGACCAATAATTCACCCCTCCACTTT

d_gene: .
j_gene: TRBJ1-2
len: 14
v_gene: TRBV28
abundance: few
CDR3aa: CASSAPGRTYGYTF
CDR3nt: TGTGCCAGCAGTGCCCCCGGGAGGACCTATGGCTACACCTTC

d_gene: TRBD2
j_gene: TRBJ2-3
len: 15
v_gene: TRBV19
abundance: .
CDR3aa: CASSLGTGGSDTQYF
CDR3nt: TGTGCCAGTAGTCTGGGTACGGGAGGGTCAGATACGCAGTATTTT

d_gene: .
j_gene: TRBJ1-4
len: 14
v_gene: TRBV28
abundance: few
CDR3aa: CASSTAATNEKLFF
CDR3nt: TGTGCCAGCAGCACAGCCGCAACTAATGAAAAACTGTTTTTT

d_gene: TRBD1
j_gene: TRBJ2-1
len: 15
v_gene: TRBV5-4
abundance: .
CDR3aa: CASSLTGGNYDEQFF
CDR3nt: TGTGCCAGCAGCTTGACAGGGGGTAATTACGATGAGCAGTTCTTC

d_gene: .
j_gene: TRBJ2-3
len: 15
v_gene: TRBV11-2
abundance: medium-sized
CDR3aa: CASSLEGRFLDTQYF
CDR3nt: TGTGCCAGCAGCTTAGAGGGACGGTTTCTAGATACGCAGTATTTT

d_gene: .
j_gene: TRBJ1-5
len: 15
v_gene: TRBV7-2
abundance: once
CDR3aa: CASSLGPYSNQPQHF
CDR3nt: TGTGCCAGCAGCTTAGGACCGTATAGCAATCAGCCCCAGCATTTT

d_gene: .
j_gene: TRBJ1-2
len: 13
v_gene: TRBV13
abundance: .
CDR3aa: CASSFGRLGGYTF
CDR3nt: TGTGCCAGCAGCTTCGGCCGACTGGGGGGCTACACCTTC

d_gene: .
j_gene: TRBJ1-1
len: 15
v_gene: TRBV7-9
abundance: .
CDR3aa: CASSPAPPRDTEAFF
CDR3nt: TGTGCCAGCAGCCCCGCCCCACCCCGGGACACTGAAGCTTTCTTT

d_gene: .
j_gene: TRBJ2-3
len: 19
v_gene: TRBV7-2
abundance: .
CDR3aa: CASSSGQGRVTSRADTQYF
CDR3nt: TGTGCCAGCAGCAGCGGTCAAGGACGGGTGACTAGTAGGGCAGATACGCAGTATTTT

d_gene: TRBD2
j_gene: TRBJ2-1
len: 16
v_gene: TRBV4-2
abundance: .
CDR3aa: CASSQDLAGVYNEQFF
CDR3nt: TGTGCCAGCAGCCAAGACCTAGCGGGGGTATACAATGAGCAGTTCTTC

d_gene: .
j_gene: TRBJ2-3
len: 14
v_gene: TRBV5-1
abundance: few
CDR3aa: CASSAGLVTDTQYF
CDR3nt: TGCGCCAGCAGCGCGGGACTTGTCACAGATACGCAGTATTTT

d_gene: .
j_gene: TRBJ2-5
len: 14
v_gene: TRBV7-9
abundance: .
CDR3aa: CASSLRSDGETQYF
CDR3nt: TGTGCCAGCAGCTTAAGGAGCGATGGAGAGACCCAGTACTTC

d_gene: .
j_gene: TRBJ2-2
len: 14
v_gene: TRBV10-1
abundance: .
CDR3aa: CASSESTAPGELFF
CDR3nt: TGCGCCAGCAGTGAGTCGACAGCCCCCGGGGAGCTGTTTTTT

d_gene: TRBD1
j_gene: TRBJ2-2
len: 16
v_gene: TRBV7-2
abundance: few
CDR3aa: CASSFPRTGNTGELFF
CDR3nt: TGTGCCAGCAGCTTCCCGAGGACAGGGAACACCGGGGAGCTGTTTTTT

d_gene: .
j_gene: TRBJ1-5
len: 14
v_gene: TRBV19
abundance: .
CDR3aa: CASNPGYSNQPQHF
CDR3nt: TGTGCCAGTAATCCCGGGTATAGCAATCAGCCCCAGCATTTT

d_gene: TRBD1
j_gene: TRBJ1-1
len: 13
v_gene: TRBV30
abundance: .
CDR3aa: CAGQGQLNTEAFF
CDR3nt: TGTGCCGGCCAGGGACAGCTGAACACTGAAGCTTTCTTT

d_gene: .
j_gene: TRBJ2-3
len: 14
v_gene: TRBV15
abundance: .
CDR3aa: CATSRGQGEDTQYF
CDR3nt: TGTGCCACCAGCAGAGGGCAGGGAGAAGATACGCAGTATTTT

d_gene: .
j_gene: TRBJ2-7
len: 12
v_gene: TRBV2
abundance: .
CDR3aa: CASSEVNYEQYF
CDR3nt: TGTGCCAGCAGTGAAGTAAACTACGAGCAGTACTTC

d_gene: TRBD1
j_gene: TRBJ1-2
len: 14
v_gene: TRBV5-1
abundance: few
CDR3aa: CASSLGTGIYGYTF
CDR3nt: TGCGCCAGCAGCTTGGGGACAGGGATCTATGGCTACACCTTC

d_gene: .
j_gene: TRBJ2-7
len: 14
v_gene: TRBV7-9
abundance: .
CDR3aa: CASSSSGYHYEQYF
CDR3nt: TGTGCCAGCAGCTCAAGCGGATATCACTACGAGCAGTACTTC